This TCR beta chain was recorded in a study of cytomegalovirus exposure and HLA in healthy donors. Study findings and constraints: Presence/absence analyses treated sequencing depth as roughly uniform across donors. TCR beta chains numbering more than 150 were designated cytomegalovirus-associated. Some V segments, TRBV6-2 and TRBV6-3 among them, were indistinguishable and were therefore excluded. A previous analysis found most TCR beta V segments productive roughly 87% or roughly 30% of the time.

This CDR3 comprises 13 residues. Germline V CDR1 and CDR2: KGHSH, LQKENI. V lost 3 bases and J lost 5, with 11 bases in between. This clone was found once. Its antigen is not identified. The primer mix had 60 Vbeta and 13 Jbeta primers. Generated by immunoSEQ multiplex PCR, the TCRdb table keeps only in-frame clones and is missing some. The data contain roughly 150,000 clones, around four fifths of them singletons. V and J are TRBV18 and TRBJ2-7, with D perhaps TRBD1 (6 bases). The clonotype comes from a man in his late teens or twenties in good health and CMV-seropositive. Sequenced material: PBMCs. DNA of the CDR3: TGTGCCAGCTCACCGGTCAGGGGCGACGAGCAGTACTTC. This encodes CASSPVRGDEQYF.